This entry concerns a single T cell receptor beta chain. What this receptor recognizes is not known. Qualities for individual bases were not recorded, and no much larger clone is one base off. TCRbeta CDR3 regions were amplified from genomic DNA using the immunoSEQ Assay, a bias-controlled multiplex PCR. The published analysis was carried out like this. Within the assay, amplification of reference gene primers was used to estimate how many nucleated cells each sample contained. To quantify the absolute abundance of each unique TCRbeta CDR3 rearrangement, sequence reads were collapsed and filtered. For each sample, productive Simpson clonality was calculated as the square root of Simpson's diversity index over productive rearrangements. TCRdb re-hosts the immuneACCESS table, in-frame sequences only. Its copies lack some clones; in the studies checked, an unresolved V gene accounts for under half of them, and the cause for the rest is not known. Clone size and the V and J calls come from that table; the DNA yielded D and trimming. Here the sample has around 190,000 clones; roughly 88% occur a single time. The ten largest clones take up about 18% of the sample.

At one collaborating source in Seattle, patients were enrolled during active infection and were followed longitudinally through the course of disease. Each collaborating institution followed its own protocols to collect whole blood in K2EDTA tubes. For TCRbeta analysis, collaborator samples were shipped as frozen whole blood, as isolated PBMCs, or as DNA extracted from either sample type. These data come from a study of blood T cell repertoires in COVID-19 (dated by TCRdb to about 2020). Some background on the complete study: Samples from collaborators originated in the United States, Italy and Spain and spanned both the acute and convalescent phases of COVID-19. Sample metadata almost always included a de-identified subject ID, COVID-19 status, age in years and sex. Samples were obtained from the ongoing ImmuneRACE study (first 160 participants) and from some 1,200 subjects provided by 6 global collaborators. Deeply sampled blood TCRbeta repertoires from subjects exposed to, actively infected with, or recovered from COVID-19 were included in the dataset. A freely available public database, intended as a resource for researchers studying the immune response to SARS-CoV-2, is where the repertoires were released. Where HLA class I and class II types were available, the types were taken from metadata supplied by the sample provider, not from assay-based typing. The prospective study material was composed of cDNA or gDNA derived from T cells, B-cell-depleted T cells, or PBMCs.

On the study overall, not on this receptor specifically: The amount of clinical and demographic metadata varied by source and participant and was provided uncurated.

The germline V gene (reference sequence) yields SGHNT for CDR1 and YYREEE for CDR2. Relative to germline, V is 4 bases shorter and J is 7 bases shorter, with 12 bases between their ends. Including the terminal cysteine and phenylalanine, the CDR3 comprises 13 residues. Of the read, only the CDR3 DNA is kept; its 39 bases are in frame from base 1. The TCR comes from a man aged 45-65 years with COVID-19, enrolled during active disease. Specimen: peripheral blood. The chain employs TRBV5-4 and TRBJ2-1, with no D gene named confidently. Here the CDR3 is given as CASSTSGLNEQFF. The DNA is TGTGCCAGCAGCACCTCCGGGTTGAATGAGCAGTTCTTC.